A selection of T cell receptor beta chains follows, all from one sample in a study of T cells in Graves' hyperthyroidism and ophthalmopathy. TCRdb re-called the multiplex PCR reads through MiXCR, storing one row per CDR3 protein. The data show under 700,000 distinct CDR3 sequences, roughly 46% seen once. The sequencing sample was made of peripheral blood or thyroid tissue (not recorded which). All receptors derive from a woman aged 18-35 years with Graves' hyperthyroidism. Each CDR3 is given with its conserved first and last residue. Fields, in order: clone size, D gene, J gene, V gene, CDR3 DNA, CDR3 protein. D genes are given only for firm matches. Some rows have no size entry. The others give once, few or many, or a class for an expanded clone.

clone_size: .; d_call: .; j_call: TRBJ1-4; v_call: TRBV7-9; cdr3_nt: .; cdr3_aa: CASRARGPQLMKNCFF
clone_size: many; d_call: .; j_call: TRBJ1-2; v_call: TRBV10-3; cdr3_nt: TGTGCCATCAGTGATGGTGGGGTTTCCTATGGCTACACCTTC; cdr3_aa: CAISDGGVSYGYTF
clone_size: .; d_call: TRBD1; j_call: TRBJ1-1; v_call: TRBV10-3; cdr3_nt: TGTGCCATCACCGGGACAGGGGTGTTCACTGAAGCTTTCTTT; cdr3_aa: CAITGTGVFTEAFF
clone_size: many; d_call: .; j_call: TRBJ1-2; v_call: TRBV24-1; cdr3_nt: TGTGCCACCAGTGTAGGAGCTAACTATGGCTACACCTTC; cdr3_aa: CATSVGANYGYTF
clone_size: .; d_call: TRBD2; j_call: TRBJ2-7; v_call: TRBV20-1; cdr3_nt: TGCAGTGCTAGATCTCCGGGGGGGACCCATGAGCAGTACTTC; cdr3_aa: CSARSPGGTHEQYF
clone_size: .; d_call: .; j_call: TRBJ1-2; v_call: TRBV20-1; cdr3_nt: TGCAGTGCTAGAGATCGGGAAACTCACTATGGCTACACCTTC; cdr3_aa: CSARDRETHYGYTF
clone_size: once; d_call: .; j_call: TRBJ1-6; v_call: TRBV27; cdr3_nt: TGTGCCAGCAGTCCAACGGCCGTGGGAGGTAATTCACCCCTCCACTTT; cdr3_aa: CASSPTAVGGNSPLHF
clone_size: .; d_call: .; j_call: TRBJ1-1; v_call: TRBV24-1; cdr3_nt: TGTGCCACCGGTTGGCTTTCCGACGAAGTGGACACTGAAGCTTTCTTT; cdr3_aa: CATGWLSDEVDTEAFF
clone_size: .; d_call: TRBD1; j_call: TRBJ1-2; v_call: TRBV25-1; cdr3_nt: TGTGCCAGCAGTTTGACAGGGGGACGAGATAACTATGGCTACACCTTC; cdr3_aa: CASSLTGGRDNYGYTF
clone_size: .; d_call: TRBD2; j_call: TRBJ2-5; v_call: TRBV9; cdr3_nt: TGTGCGAGCACCAGTGACCCATTAGCGGGAGTGATGGAGACCCAGTACTTC; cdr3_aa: CASTSDPLAGVMETQYF
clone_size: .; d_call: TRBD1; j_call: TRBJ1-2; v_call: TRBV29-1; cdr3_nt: TGCAGCTTTACCGGGACAGAAGAGAGCTATGGCTACACCTTC; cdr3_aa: CSFTGTEESYGYTF
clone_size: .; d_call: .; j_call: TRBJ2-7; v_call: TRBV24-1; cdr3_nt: TGTGCCTGGGCAAGGGAGAGCGAGCAGTACTTC; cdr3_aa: CAWARESEQYF
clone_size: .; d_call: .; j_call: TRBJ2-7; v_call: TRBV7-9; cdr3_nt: TGTGCCAGCAGGGGGGTGATCGGTCTTGACGACGAGCAGTACTTC; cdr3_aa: CASRGVIGLDDEQYF
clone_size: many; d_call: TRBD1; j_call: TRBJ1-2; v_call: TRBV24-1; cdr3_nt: TGTGCCACCAGTGACCCCGGGACAGGGGACGGCTACACCTTC; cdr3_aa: CATSDPGTGDGYTF
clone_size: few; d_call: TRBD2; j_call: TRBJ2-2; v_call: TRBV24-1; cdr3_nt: TGTGCCACCAGTGATGGGGGGGAGAAGGCTACCGGGGAGCTGTTTTTT; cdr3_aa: CATSDGGEKATGELFF
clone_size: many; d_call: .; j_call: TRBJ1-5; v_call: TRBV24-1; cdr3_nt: TGTGCCACCAGTTCTGCGGAGGATCTTGGAGATCAGCCCCAGCATTTT; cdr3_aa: CATSSAEDLGDQPQHF
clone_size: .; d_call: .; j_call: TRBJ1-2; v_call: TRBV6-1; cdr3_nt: TGTGCCAGCAGCAACACGCCTCGGGGGGACGGCTATGGCTACACCTTC; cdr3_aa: CASSNTPRGDGYGYTF
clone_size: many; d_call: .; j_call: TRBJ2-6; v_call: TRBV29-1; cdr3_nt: TGCAGCGTTGAGGGGACCTTGCAAGCCTCTGGGGCCAACGTCCTGACTTTC; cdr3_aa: CSVEGTLQASGANVLTF
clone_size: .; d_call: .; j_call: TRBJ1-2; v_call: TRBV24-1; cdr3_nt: TGTGCCACCAGTGAGTCAGGGTTCGACTATGGCTACACCTTC; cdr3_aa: CATSESGFDYGYTF
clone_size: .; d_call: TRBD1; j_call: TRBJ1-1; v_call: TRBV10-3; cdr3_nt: TGTGCTTCAGAGGGACAGTACACTGAAGCTTTCTTT; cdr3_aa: CASEGQYTEAFF
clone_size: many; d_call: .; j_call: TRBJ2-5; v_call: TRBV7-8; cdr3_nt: TGTGCCAGCAGGACCCGGGTACACGAGACCCAGTACTTC; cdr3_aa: CASRTRVHETQYF
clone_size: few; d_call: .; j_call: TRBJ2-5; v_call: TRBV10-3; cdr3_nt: TGTGCCAGCATTCGTAGGCAAGGGAACCCTCAAGAGACCCAGTACTTC; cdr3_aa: CASIRRQGNPQETQYF
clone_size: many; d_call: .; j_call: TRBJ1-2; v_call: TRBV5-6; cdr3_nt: TGTGCCAGCAGTGTGGGGGGATTCGGCTACACCTTC; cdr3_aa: CASSVGGFGYTF
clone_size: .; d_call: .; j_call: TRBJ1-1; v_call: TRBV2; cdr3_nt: TGTGCCAGCTCCCCCGAAAGGCCAGGGGACACTGAAGCTTTCTTT; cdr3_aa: CASSPERPGDTEAFF
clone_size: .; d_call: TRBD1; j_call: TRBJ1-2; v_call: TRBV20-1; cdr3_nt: TGCAGTGCTAGCCGGACAGGGGACTATGGCTACACCTTC; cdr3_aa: CSASRTGDYGYTF
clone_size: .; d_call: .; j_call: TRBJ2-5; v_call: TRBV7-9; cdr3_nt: TGTGCCAGCAGTTACCGGCTAGCTACGGAGACCCAGTACTTC; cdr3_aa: CASSYRLATETQYF
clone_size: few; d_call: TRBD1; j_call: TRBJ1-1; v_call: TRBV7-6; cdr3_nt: TGTGCCAGCAGCGCTCCAGGGGGCGCCGGCACTGAAGCTTTCTTT; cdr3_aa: CASSAPGGAGTEAFF
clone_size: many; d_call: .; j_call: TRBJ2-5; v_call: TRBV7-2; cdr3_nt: TGTGCCAGCAGCCTAGCGAGGGAAGAGACCCAGTACTTC; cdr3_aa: CASSLAREETQYF
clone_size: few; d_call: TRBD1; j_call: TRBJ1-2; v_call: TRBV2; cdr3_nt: TGTGCCAGCAGCCCTCGAGGGGACAGCCTCTATGGCTACACCTTC; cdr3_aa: CASSPRGDSLYGYTF
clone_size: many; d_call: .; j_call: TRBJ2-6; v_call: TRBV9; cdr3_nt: TGTGCCAGCAGCGTACGCAGCTCTGGGGCCAACGTCCTGACTTTC; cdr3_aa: CASSVRSSGANVLTF